This T cell receptor beta chain was identified during a study of blood T cell repertoires in COVID-19. Germline V gives CDR1 KGHSH, CDR2 LQKENI. This CDR3 has 14 amino acids. Between the trimmed V and J ends, which lost 1 base and 5 bases, there was a span of 8 bases. Libraries were prepared by immunoSEQ multiplex PCR; TCRdb keeps only in-frame clonotypes and omits some of them. This sample carries about 97,000 clones, around four fifths of them seen once, and the ten largest clones take 4.5%. The rearrangement uses TRBV18 and TRBJ2-2; D call uncertain. This clonotype was sampled from a human donor in a cohort sampled during active COVID-19. Material: peripheral blood. This CDR3 is CASSPRSVTGELFF. CDR3 DNA: TGTGCCAGCTCACCACGGTCAGTTACCGGGGAGCTGTTTTTT.